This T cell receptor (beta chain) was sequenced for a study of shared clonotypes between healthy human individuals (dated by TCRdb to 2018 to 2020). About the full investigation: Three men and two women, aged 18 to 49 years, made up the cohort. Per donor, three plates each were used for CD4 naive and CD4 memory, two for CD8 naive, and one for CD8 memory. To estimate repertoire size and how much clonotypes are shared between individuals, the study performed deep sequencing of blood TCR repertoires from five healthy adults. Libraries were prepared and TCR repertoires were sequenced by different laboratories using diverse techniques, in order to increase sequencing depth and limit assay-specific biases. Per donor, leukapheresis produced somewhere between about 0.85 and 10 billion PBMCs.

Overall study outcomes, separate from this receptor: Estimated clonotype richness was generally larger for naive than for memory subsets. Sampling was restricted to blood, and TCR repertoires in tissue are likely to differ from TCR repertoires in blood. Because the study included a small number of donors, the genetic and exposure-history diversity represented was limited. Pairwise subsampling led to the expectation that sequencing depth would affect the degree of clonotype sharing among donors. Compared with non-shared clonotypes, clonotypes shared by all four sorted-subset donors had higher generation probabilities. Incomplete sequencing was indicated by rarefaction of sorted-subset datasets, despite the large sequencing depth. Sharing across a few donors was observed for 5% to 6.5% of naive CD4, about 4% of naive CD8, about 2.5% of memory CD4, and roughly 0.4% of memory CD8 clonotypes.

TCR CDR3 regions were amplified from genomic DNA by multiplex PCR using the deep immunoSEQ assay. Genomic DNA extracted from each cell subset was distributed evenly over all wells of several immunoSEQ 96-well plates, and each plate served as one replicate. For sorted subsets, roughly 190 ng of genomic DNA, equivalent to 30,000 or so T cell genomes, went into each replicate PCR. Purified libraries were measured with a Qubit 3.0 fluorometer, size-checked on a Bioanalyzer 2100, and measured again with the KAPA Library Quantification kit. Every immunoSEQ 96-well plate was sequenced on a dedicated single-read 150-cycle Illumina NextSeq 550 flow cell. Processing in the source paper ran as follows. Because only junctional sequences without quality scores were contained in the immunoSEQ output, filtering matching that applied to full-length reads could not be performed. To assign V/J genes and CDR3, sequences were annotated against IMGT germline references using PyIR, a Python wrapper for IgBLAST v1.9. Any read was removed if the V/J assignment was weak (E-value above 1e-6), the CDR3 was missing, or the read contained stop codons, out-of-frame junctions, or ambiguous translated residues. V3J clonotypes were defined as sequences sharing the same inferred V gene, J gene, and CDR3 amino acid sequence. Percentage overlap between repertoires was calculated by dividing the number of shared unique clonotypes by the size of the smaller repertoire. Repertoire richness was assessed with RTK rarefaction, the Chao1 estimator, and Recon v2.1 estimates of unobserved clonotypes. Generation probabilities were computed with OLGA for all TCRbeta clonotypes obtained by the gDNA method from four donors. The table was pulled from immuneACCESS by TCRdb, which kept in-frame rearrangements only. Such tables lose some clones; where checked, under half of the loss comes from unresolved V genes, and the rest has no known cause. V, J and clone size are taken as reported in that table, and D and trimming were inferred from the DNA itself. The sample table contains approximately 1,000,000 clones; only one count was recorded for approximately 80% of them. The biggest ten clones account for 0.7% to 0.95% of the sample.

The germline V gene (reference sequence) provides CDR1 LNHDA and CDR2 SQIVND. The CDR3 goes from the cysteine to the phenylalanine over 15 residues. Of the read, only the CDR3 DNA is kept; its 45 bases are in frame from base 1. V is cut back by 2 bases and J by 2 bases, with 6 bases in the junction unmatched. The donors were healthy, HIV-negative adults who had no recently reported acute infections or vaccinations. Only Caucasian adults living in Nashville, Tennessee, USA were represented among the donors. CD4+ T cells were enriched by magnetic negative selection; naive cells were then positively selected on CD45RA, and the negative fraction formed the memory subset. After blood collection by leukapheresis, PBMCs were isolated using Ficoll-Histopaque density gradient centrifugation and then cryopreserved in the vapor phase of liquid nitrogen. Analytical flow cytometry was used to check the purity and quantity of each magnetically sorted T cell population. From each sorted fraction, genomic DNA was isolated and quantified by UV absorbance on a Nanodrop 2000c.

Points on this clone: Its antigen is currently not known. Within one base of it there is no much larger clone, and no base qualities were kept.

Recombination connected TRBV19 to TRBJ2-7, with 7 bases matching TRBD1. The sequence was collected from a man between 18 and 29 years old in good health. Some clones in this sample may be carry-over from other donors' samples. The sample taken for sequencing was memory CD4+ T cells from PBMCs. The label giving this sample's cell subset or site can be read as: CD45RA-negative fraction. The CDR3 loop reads CASSIRPGGTYEQYF. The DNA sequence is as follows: TGTGCCAGTAGTATAAGGCCAGGGGGTACCTACGAGCAGTACTTC.